This TCR beta chain is drawn from a study of radiotherapy plus CTLA-4 blockade in lung cancer. Regarding the study as a whole: With interferon-beta, early dynamics of blood T cell clones were reported to best predict response.

Turning to this clone: As yet, its antigen is unknown.

V was shortened by 1 base and J by 8 bases, with 14 bases between the two germline ends. Germline assignment: CDR1 MDHEN and CDR2 SYDVKM. This CDR3 is 14 amino acids long. Clones were read by immunoSEQ multiplex PCR, and TCRdb kept only the in-frame ones, dropping some. The table has under 95,000 clones, under 80% seen once. This receptor was taken from a human donor with non-small cell lung cancer whose response to radiotherapy plus ipilimumab could not be evaluated. Some clones in this sample may be carry-over from other donors' samples. The sample in question was peripheral blood, obtained from a patient treated with radiotherapy plus ipilimumab. This chain uses TRBV28 with TRBJ1-2; TRBD1 is a possible D gene (5 bases). In nucleotides, the CDR3 is TGTGCCAGCAGTTTATTAGCAGGGCAAGGGGGCTACACCTTC. Its translation: CASSLLAGQGGYTF.